The text below deals with one TCR beta chain. The target antigen is unknown. CDR3 length: 16 residues. Per the germline V gene, CDR1 is SGHAT and CDR2 is FQNNGV. Trimming removed 8 bases from V and 1 base from J, with 18 bases in between. The sample originates from a study of T cell repertoires in cytomegalovirus infection. At the level of the study: Public TCR beta signatures indicated both CMV infection and matching HLA type. Study-level results: HLA-C-restricted CMV-specific TCR beta clonotypes prevailed in the ex vivo response. The study identified carriers of CMV plus the relevant HLA from cumulative public TCR beta family frequency.

A single record per CDR3 protein comes from TCRdb applying MiXCR to the reads. The table shows more than 350,000 distinct CDR3 sequences, with approximately 31% occurring only once. The sequence derives from a human donor in good health (CMV status not recorded). Some clones in this sample may be carry-over from other donors' samples. This rearrangement joins TRBV11-2 to TRBJ1-5, with D perhaps TRBD1 (6 bases). Sequencing was done on a sample of PBMCs. In nucleotides, the CDR3 is TGTGCCAGCGCCCCGGGACACCCGGGGAGCAATCAGCCCCAGCATTTT. Translated: CASAPGHPGSNQPQHF.